This is a list of T cell receptor beta chains from one sample in a study of cytomegalovirus exposure and HLA in healthy donors. TCRdb keeps only in-frame clones here, not all; method: immunoSEQ multiplex PCR. The table includes 150,000 to 200,000 clones, around 80% detected once. The source material was PBMCs. The receptors originated from a woman aged 18-29 years in good health and CMV-seropositive. Each CDR3 is given without its conserved first and last residue. Each record gives: V gene, J gene, CDR3 protein.

TRBV19	TRBJ2-2	ASSITGGAGELF
TRBV6-1	TRBJ1-1	ASSEGEPPEAF
TRBV7-9	TRBJ2-1	ASSPPTGRGPSYNEQF
TRBV25-1	TRBJ2-1	ASSPRGRNEQF
TRBV11-3	TRBJ1-1	ASSPQRLAGTEAF
TRBV7-9	TRBJ1-6	ASSHTEASPLH
TRBV4-2	TRBJ1-1	ASSPAGLNTEAF
TRBV5-4	TRBJ2-3	ASSLVAGGPDTQY
TRBV30	TRBJ2-5	AWSGTANTETQY
TRBV25-1	TRBJ1-2	ASSENYRDRYGYT
TRBV10-3	TRBJ1-1	AIRGTGGGTEAF
TRBV9	TRBJ2-2	ASGGGKRTGELF
TRBV6-5	TRBJ1-2	ASSSPRESSYGYT
TRBV9	TRBJ1-5	ASSVAERQPQH
TRBV9	TRBJ2-3	ASSVGLGGADTQY
TRBV7-2	TRBJ2-1	ASSLESLTQF
TRBV7-2	TRBJ1-4	ASSSTPTGVKLF
TRBV7-9	TRBJ1-4	ASSLAGGGKEKLF
TRBV27	TRBJ1-4	ATRGATNEKLF
TRBV19	TRBJ1-2	ASTRGQGNYGYT
TRBV4-3	TRBJ1-5	ASSQDRDRVIQPQH
TRBV14	TRBJ1-2	ASSQDHPNYGYT
TRBV18	TRBJ2-5	ASSRQGEETQY
TRBV7-2	TRBJ1-1	ASSLQRGRVTEAF
TRBV2	TRBJ1-6	ASTPGGYNSPLH
TRBV30	TRBJ2-2	AWSRGANTGELF
TRBV27	TRBJ1-1	ASSKTEKAF